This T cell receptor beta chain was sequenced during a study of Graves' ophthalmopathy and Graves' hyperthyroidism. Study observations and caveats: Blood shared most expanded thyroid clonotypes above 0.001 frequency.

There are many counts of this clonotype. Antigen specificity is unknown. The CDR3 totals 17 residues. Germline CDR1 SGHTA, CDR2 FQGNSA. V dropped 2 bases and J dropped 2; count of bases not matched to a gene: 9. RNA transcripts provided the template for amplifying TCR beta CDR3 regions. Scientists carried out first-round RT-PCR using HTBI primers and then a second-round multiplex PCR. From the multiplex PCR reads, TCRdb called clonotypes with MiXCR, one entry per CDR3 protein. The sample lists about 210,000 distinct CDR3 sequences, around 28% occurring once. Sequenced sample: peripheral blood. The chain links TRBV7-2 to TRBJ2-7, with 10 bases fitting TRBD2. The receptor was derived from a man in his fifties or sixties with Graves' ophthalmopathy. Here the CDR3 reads CASSLSPGLASAYEQYF. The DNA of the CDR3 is TGTGCCAGCAGCTTATCGCCGGGACTAGCGTCGGCCTACGAGCAGTACTTC.